This T cell receptor (beta chain) came from a study of blood T cell repertoires in COVID-19. Study context: Samples taken during acute and convalescent COVID-19 were collected in the United States, Italy and Spain. PBMCs, B-cell-depleted T cells, or T cells were the source of the cDNA or gDNA that made up the material.

In the authors' workflow: Scientists estimated how many nucleated cells there were by amplifying reference gene primers. Only in-frame clones appear in the TCRdb table, and some are missing; sequencing was by immunoSEQ multiplex PCR. V and J calls and clone size follow that table, whereas D and trimming were derived from the DNA. The repertoire has roughly 88,000 clones, 72% of them found once; the top ten carry around 23%. This clone was detected a few times. The CDR3 extends over 13 amino acids. Germline lookup yields CDR1 SNHLY and CDR2 FYNNEI. Trimming pared 6 bases from V and 0 bases from J, leaving 8 bases between.

The sequenced sample was peripheral blood. This clonotype originated in a woman aged 55-75 years in a cohort sampled during active or convalescent COVID-19. V gene TRBV2 combines with J gene TRBJ1-2; no firm D call. In nucleotides, the CDR3 is TGTGCCAGCAGAGGAGGGACTAACTATGGCTACACCTTC. It yields the protein CASRGGTNYGYTF.